The present entry profiles one T cell receptor (beta chain) with its context. V lost 0 bases, J lost 6 bases, and 5 bases stayed unmatched. This CDR3 comprises 15 residues. The V gene's germline CDR1 is LGHNA and CDR2 YSLEER. This sample stems from a study of blood T cell repertoires in COVID-19. Study-wide background: The origin of the acute and convalescent COVID-19 samples was the United States, Italy and Spain. T cells, B-cell-depleted T cells, or PBMCs provided the cDNA or gDNA that served as material.

Some clones are missing from TCRdb's copy, which holds only in-frame ones; the method was immunoSEQ multiplex PCR. The sample comprises 200,000 to 300,000 clones, around 87% of which are singletons, and approximately 6.8% rests with the top ten. The rearrangement uses TRBV4-3 and TRBJ1-5, with 7 bases fitting TRBD1. The TCR sequence derives from a woman in her 70s with active or convalescent COVID-19. Material: peripheral blood. CDR3: CASSQDGTVGQPQHF. DNA for the CDR3: TGCGCCAGCAGCCAAGATGGGACAGTAGGTCAGCCCCAGCATTTT.